The sequence of this TCR beta chain was determined in a study of response to subunit inactivated influenza vaccine. Whole-study results and caveats: Few new T cells, the authors suggested, are recruited by each seasonal influenza vaccination.

There are many counts of this clonotype. The antigen is unknown. Each CDR3 protein gets one entry after TCRdb re-called the RT-PCR reads with MiXCR. This sample has some 850,000 distinct CDR3 sequences, with less than 20% found just once. The clonotype was recovered from a man over 45 who received an inactivated influenza vaccine. The source material was PBMCs from blood, sampled 5 to 6 days after vaccination.

The CDR3 loop reads CASSPRTDGAYGYTF. Written as DNA, the CDR3 is TGTGCCAGCAGCCCTCGGACAGATGGGGCCTATGGCTACACCTTC. The gene calls are TRBV7-2 and TRBJ1-2; D might be TRBD1 (6 bases). Trimming took 5 bases from V and 4 from J, leaving 17 bases between them. The CDR3 totals 15 residues. Per the germline V gene, CDR1 is SGHTA and CDR2 is FQGNSA.